In its sample, the clone carrying this TCR beta chain was seen many times. Its specificity is unknown. This CDR3 is 13 amino acids long. The V gene lost 5 bases and the J gene lost 6 bases, with 12 bases spanning the gap. Germline V gene data show CDR1 as SGHRS and CDR2 as YFSETQ. Quantitative 5'-RACE was performed with molecular barcodes, and it yielded the TCR beta libraries. MiXCR, applied by TCRdb to the 5' RACE reads, yields one record per CDR3 protein. The table has more than 650,000 distinct CDR3 sequences, 12% seen once. The sample is drawn from a study of CD8 T cells in ankylosing spondylitis. General study results and limits: Ankylosing spondylitis blood seemed to carry a telltale TCR beta motif made of several highly homologous variants.

This rearrangement joins TRBV5-1 to TRBJ2-1, with a possible D match to TRBD2 (5 bases). The sample comprised blood, either unsorted or a sorted T cell fraction (not recorded which). This TCR came from a male donor with ankylosing spondylitis. CDR3 DNA: TGCGCCAGCAGTCTTGACTACCGCAATGAGCAGTTCTTC. It translates to CASSLDYRNEQFF.